This TCR beta chain was sequenced during a study of blood T cell repertoires in COVID-19. About the research overall: Acute and convalescent COVID-19 specimens originated in the United States, Italy and Spain.

TCRdb keeps only in-frame clones here, not all; method: immunoSEQ multiplex PCR. The sample has 350,000 to 450,000 clones; around four fifths are singletons. V was clipped by 8 bases and J by 4 bases; unmatched bases: 11. The CDR3 is made up of 15 amino acids. Germline V CDR1 and CDR2: SGDLS, YYNGEE. The study assigned cohorts using participant-reported clinical history. The chain has TRBV9 and TRBJ1-3, with TRBD1 matching 8 bases. The TCR was taken from a woman aged 45-59 years who had recovered from COVID-19. The sample comprised PBMCs or T cells enriched from blood (not recorded which). The CDR3 protein is CASNRQGILGNTIYF. The CDR3 coding sequence is TGTGCCAGTAATCGACAGGGGATTTTAGGAAACACCATATATTTT.